The table lists the clone carrying this T cell receptor beta chain with a few counts. Original methodology: Reference gene primer amplification gave nucleated cell count estimates. Sequenced by immunoSEQ multiplex PCR; TCRdb stores in-frame clones only, minus some. For V, J and clone size, that table is used; D and trimming come from the DNA. Here the sample spans some 250,000 clones, roughly 87% being singletons. The sample originates from a study of blood T cell repertoires in COVID-19. Background on the study: Sites in the United States, Italy and Spain provided acute and convalescent COVID-19 samples. Nucleic acid was either cDNA or gDNA, and it came from T cells, B-cell-depleted T cells, or PBMCs.

CDR3 size: 17 residues. The ends lost 0 bases at V and 7 bases at J; junction bases unmatched: 11. The V gene's germline CDR1 is SGHNT and CDR2 YENEEA. Sample: peripheral blood. The chain recombines TRBV11-3 with TRBJ2-4; 8 nucleotides align to TRBD2. This TCR came from a man aged 60 to 69 who had recovered from COVID-19. The CDR3 sequence is CASSLEVAGGELNIQYF. In DNA, the CDR3 is TGTGCCAGCAGCTTAGAGGTCGCGGGGGGAGAATTGAACATTCAGTACTTC.